These T cell receptor beta chains were read from a single sample in a study of graft-versus-host responses after intestinal transplantation. TCRdb's table, derived via immunoSEQ multiplex PCR, lists solely in-frame clones and lacks some. The data show about 91,000 clones, around 93% seen once. No antigen has been identified for these receptors. The source material was unstimulated CD4+ T cells sorted from spleen or lymph node cells, sampled before transplant. These TCRs come from a human donor who was the organ donor for an intestinal transplant. Each CDR3 is given with its conserved first and last residue.

TRBV15	TRBJ1-2	CATSRTGVNYGYTF
TRBV6-5	TRBJ1-4	CASSYSPGAGVEKLFF
TRBV5-1	TRBJ1-6	CASSWRDLGTSPLHF
TRBV11-3	TRBJ1-2	CASSFSDYGYTF
TRBV7-3	TRBJ2-2	CASSLAGGGTGELFF
TRBV18	TRBJ1-2	CASSPQGDGYTF
TRBV9	TRBJ2-1	CASSGLAGGPSEQFF
TRBV5-4	TRBJ2-3	CASHNPVLAGFDTQYF
TRBV5-1	TRBJ2-7	CASSLVPQGSGGWGTYEQYF
TRBV29-1	TRBJ1-3	CSVPGSSGNTIYF
TRBV6-1	TRBJ2-5	CASPSLALETQYF
TRBV10-3	TRBJ2-1	CAISASGSHNEQFF
TRBV6-6	TRBJ2-1	CASSYSLAGGPSEQFF
TRBV14	TRBJ2-1	CASSHSGLAGGGNEQFF
TRBV19	TRBJ2-5	CASSRRGGETQYF
TRBV29-1	TRBJ1-1	CSVVGQLNTEAFF
TRBV6-1	TRBJ1-1	CASSLRGGGTEAFF
TRBV11-2	TRBJ2-1	CASSFGGAIGVLGEQFF
TRBV4-1	TRBJ2-2	CASSQRLDRGTGELFF
TRBV5-6	TRBJ2-1	CASSLAPPSGGSLVNEQFF
TRBV5-1	TRBJ2-3	CASSPPGLPTDTQYF
TRBV6-5	TRBJ1-2	CASSVQGHYGYTF
TRBV1	TRBJ2-1	CTSSQDLSSALASYNEQFF
TRBV5-4	TRBJ2-5	CASSIDPGSQETQYF
TRBV19	TRBJ1-5	CASSIGTGRGRPQHF
TRBV10-1	TRBJ2-3	CASSRQVSTDTQYF
TRBV19	TRBJ2-7	CASSLAGAYEQYF
TRBV2	TRBJ2-7	CASSVQGGEQYF
TRBV7-2	TRBJ2-7	CASSLAPGLAGDGEQYF